This TCR beta chain was recorded in a study of T cells in Graves' hyperthyroidism and ophthalmopathy. Study background: At initial diagnosis, before any treatment had begun, peripheral blood was obtained.

There were TCR beta CDR3 regions amplified from RNA transcripts. First-round RT-PCR of the TCR CDR3 relied on the HTBI primer set. TCRdb ran MiXCR on the multiplex PCR reads and lists one entry per CDR3 protein. The repertoire holds around 520,000 distinct CDR3 sequences, with roughly an eighth as singletons. Patients aged 18 to 65 had newly diagnosed hyperthyroidism of under 2 months' duration. Uncontrolled infections, other autoimmune diseases, pregnancy or lactation led to exclusion of patients. Germline CDR1 reads SQVTM; CDR2 reads ANQGSEA. This CDR3 contains 13 residues. Trimming stripped 6 bases from V and 1 base from J, with 12 bases between.

Sequenced sample: blood. The chain joins TRBV29-1 to TRBJ1-2; possible D gene TRBD1, 5 bases. The TCR sequence derives from a woman between 18 and 29 years old with Graves' hyperthyroidism. The CDR3 DNA follows: TGCAGCGTCTCGACAGAGGGTAACTATGGCTACACCTTC. Protein sequence: CSVSTEGNYGYTF. The variable domain in full, completed from reference TRBV29-1 and TRBJ1-2, reads SAVISQKPSRDICQRGTSLTIQCQVDSQVTMMFWYRQQPGQSLTLIATANQGSEATYESGFVIDKFPISRPNLTFSTLTVSNMSPEDSSIYLCSVSTEGNYGYTFGSGTRLTVV.